A selection of T cell receptor beta chains follows, all from one sample in a study of blood T cells in healthy people across ages. TCRdb re-called the 5' RACE reads with MiXCR, one entry per CDR3 protein. The sample consists of roughly 1.7 million distinct CDR3 sequences, almost 35% of them appearing once. The sequencing input was blood. Receptor source: a young woman in good health. Each CDR3 is given with its conserved first and last residue. A D gene is named only where the DNA matches it firmly. Clone size is given for some rows only: seen once, a few or many times, or a class if the clone is expanded.

>.|.|TRBV6-1|TRBJ1-5
TGTGCCAGCAGTGCATCTATCAGCAATCAGCCCCAGCATTTT
CASSASISNQPQHF
>.|TRBD2|TRBV20-1|TRBJ2-3
TGCAGTGCTAGAGTTAGGGTTAGCGGGAGGCCAGATACGCAGTATTTT
CSARVRVSGRPDTQYF
>few|.|TRBV20-1|TRBJ2-1
TGCAGTGCTAGAGGAGCGAGAAGGGCAATTGATGAGCAGTTCTTC
CSARGARRAIDEQFF
>many|TRBD2|TRBV20-1|TRBJ2-7
TGCAGTGCTAGCGGGACTAGCGGTTACGAGCAGTACTTC
CSASGTSGYEQYF
>.|TRBD2|TRBV20-1|TRBJ2-3
TGCAGTGCTGAGGGGACTAGCGGGAGGGTACAACGCACAGATACGCAGTATTTT
CSAEGTSGRVQRTDTQYF
>few|.|TRBV11-2|TRBJ1-1
TGTGCCAGCAGCTCCAACCCGGGGAGCACTGAAGCTTTCTTT
CASSSNPGSTEAFF
>.|TRBD1|TRBV5-1|TRBJ2-1
TGCGCCAGCAGCTTTCTCGGGACAGGGGGACGAGATGAGCAGTTCTTC
CASSFLGTGGRDEQFF
>.|.|TRBV6-2/TRBV6-3|TRBJ2-2
TGTGCCAGCAGTTACGGGCAGTCCACCGGGGAGCTGTTTTTT
CASSYGQSTGELFF
>.|TRBD1|TRBV4-2|TRBJ2-7
TGTGCCAGCAGCCAAGAAGTGGGGACAGAGGGCAGAACCTACGAGCAGTACTTC
CASSQEVGTEGRTYEQYF
>.|.|TRBV6-5|TRBJ2-4
TGTGCCAGCAGTCAAGATCCGGGCCCCTTGTACTTC
CASSQDPGPLYF
>.|.|TRBV13|TRBJ1-2
TGTGCCAGCAGCTTCGAGCCGGGCCAGGGCCCCGGCGGCTATGGCTACACCTTC
CASSFEPGQGPGGYGYTF
>.|.|TRBV5-1|TRBJ2-5
TGCGCCAGCAGCTTAATGTCGGACTCTCAAGAGACCCAGTACTTC
CASSLMSDSQETQYF
>.|TRBD2|TRBV4-1|TRBJ2-5
TGCGCCAGCAGCCAAATAGCGGGAGGGCCGGGAGAGACCCAGTACTTC
CASSQIAGGPGETQYF
>.|TRBD1|TRBV2|TRBJ2-5
TGTGCCAGCAGGGGACAGGGGGCAGGGACCCAGTACTTC
CASRGQGAGTQYF
>.|TRBD2|TRBV30|TRBJ2-1
TGTGCCTGGAGTGTACTCGGGGGGGAGGGTGAGCAGTTCTTC
CAWSVLGGEGEQFF
>once|.|TRBV5-1|TRBJ2-3
TGCGCCAGCAGCTTGGGGACCACCTCGGCAGATACGCAGTATTTT
CASSLGTTSADTQYF
>.|.|TRBV12-3/TRBV12-4|TRBJ1-4
TGTGCCAGCAGCGAGGGACTCTCTTTTGAAAAACTGTTTTTT
CASSEGLSFEKLFF
>many|.|TRBV5-1|TRBJ2-6
TGCGCCAGCAGCTTTAGCAGCTCTGGGGCCAACGTCCTGACTTTC
CASSFSSSGANVLTF
>.|TRBD1|TRBV9|TRBJ2-5
TGTGCCAGCAGCGTAGTGGGGACAGCGAAAGAGACCCAGTACTTC
CASSVVGTAKETQYF
>few|TRBD1|TRBV12-3/TRBV12-4|TRBJ1-1
TGTGCCAGCACCCAGACAGGGGGCCTTACTGAAGCTTTCTTT
CASTQTGGLTEAFF
>many|.|TRBV2|TRBJ2-3
TGTGCCAGCAGTCTGACCAGGGGCGACGGAGATACGCAGTATTTT
CASSLTRGDGDTQYF
>many|TRBD2|TRBV12-3/TRBV12-4|TRBJ2-7
TGTGCCAGCTGCCCCAGGCGGGGGTACGAGCAGTACTTC
CASCPRRGYEQYF
>.|.|TRBV6-5|TRBJ2-1
TGTGCCAGCAGTTGGAACCTCAATGAGCAGTTCTTC
CASSWNLNEQFF
>.|.|TRBV15|TRBJ1-5
TGTGCCACCAGCACCGTACAGGGCCGTAGCAATCAGCCCCAGCATTTT
CATSTVQGRSNQPQHF
>.|TRBD2|TRBV7-6|TRBJ2-1
TGTGCCAGCAGCCTAAACGCCAGACTAGCGGGGGCCCACTACAATGAGCAGTTCTTC
CASSLNARLAGAHYNEQFF
>.|.|TRBV5-6|TRBJ1-1
TGTGCCAGCAGCTGGGCAGGTTACGTTGCTGAAGCTTTCTTT
CASSWAGYVAEAFF
>.|.|TRBV11-2|TRBJ2-7
TGTGCCAGCAGCTTAGTGAGGGGCCTCGAAACCTACGAGCAGTACTTC
CASSLVRGLETYEQYF
>once|TRBD2|TRBV6-1|TRBJ2-5
TGTGCCAGCAGTGGACTAGCGGGGGACGGGGAGACCCAGTACTTC
CASSGLAGDGETQYF
>many|.|TRBV7-8|TRBJ2-3
TGTGCCAGCAGCTTAGGACTTATCACAGATACGCAGTATTTT
CASSLGLITDTQYF
>few|.|TRBV21-1|TRBJ2-7
TGTGCCAGCAGCAAAACTCAGGCCTACGAGCAGTACTTC
CASSKTQAYEQYF
>.|.|TRBV21-1|TRBJ2-3
TGTGCCAGCAGCAAGGGCGGGGGCTCAGAAGGAGGAGATACGCAGTATTTT
CASSKGGGSEGGDTQYF
>few|TRBD2|TRBV4-2|TRBJ2-7
TGTGCCAGCAGCCAAGATGGTAGCGGGAGGCCTTCCTACGAGCAGTACTTC
CASSQDGSGRPSYEQYF
>.|.|TRBV4-2|TRBJ2-5
TGTGCCAGCAGCCAAGGCGGGGAGGAAGGAGAGACCCAGTACTTC
CASSQGGEEGETQYF
>few|.|TRBV5-1|TRBJ2-7
TGCGCCAGCAGCCCCAAGGACAGCTACGAGCAGTACTTC
CASSPKDSYEQYF
>many|.|TRBV2|TRBJ1-2
TGTGCCAGCAGTGAAGCCGAGGGTTTCTATGGCTACACCTTC
CASSEAEGFYGYTF
>few|.|TRBV19|TRBJ2-7
TGTGCCAGTAGTATCCTTCTGACAGACGAGCAGTACTTC
CASSILLTDEQYF
>.|TRBD1|TRBV7-2|TRBJ2-1
TGTGCCAGCACGGGGGTAGGGACAGGGAAATCCGAGCAGTTCTTC
CASTGVGTGKSEQFF
>.|.|TRBV18|TRBJ2-5
TGTGCCAGCTCACCGGTGGACACTGAGACCCAGTACTTC
CASSPVDTETQYF
>few|.|TRBV10-3|TRBJ1-5
TGTGCCATCAGTGAGCAGCTGGATCAGCCCCAGCATTTT
CAISEQLDQPQHF
>few|TRBD1|TRBV5-1|TRBJ2-3
TGCGCCAGCAGCCTGAGGACAGGGGCAGATACGCAGTATTTT
CASSLRTGADTQYF
>.|.|TRBV9|TRBJ2-3
TGTGCCAGCAGTGGGGAGCGGAGGAGCACAGATACGCAGTATTTT
CASSGERRSTDTQYF
>.|.|TRBV18|TRBJ2-2
TGTGCCAGCTCACTAGGACTACTTAACACCGGGGAGCTGTTTTTT
CASSLGLLNTGELFF
>.|TRBD1|TRBV28|TRBJ2-7
TGTGCCAGCAGTCCCACAGGGGGCGACTACGAGCAGTACTTC
CASSPTGGDYEQYF
>.|.|TRBV30|TRBJ2-1
TGTGCCTGGAGACGACAGGCGAGCTCCTACAATGAGCAGTTCTTC
CAWRRQASSYNEQFF
>few|.|TRBV7-9|TRBJ2-5
TGTGCCAGCAGCTACCCTGAGTGGTGGGGGGAGACCCAGTACTTC
CASSYPEWWGETQYF
>few|.|TRBV2|TRBJ2-3
TGTGCCAGCAGGGTGGCAGATACGCAGTATTTT
CASRVADTQYF
>few|.|TRBV6-1|TRBJ2-1
TGTGCCAGCAGTGAAAACAGAGGGCGTTTTACACCCTACAATGAGCAGTTCTTC
CASSENRGRFTPYNEQFF
>few|TRBD1|TRBV28|TRBJ2-2
TGTGCCAGCAGTCCCATTTTTGGACAGGGCGGCACCGGGGAGCTGTTTTTT
CASSPIFGQGGTGELFF
>few|TRBD2|TRBV28|TRBJ2-1
TGTGCCAGCAGTTTATGGGGGACTAGCGGGAGGGTTGAGCAGTTCTTC
CASSLWGTSGRVEQFF
>.|.|TRBV9|TRBJ1-6
TGTGCCAGCAGCGCCTGGGACCGAGGTTCACCCCTCCACTTT
CASSAWDRGSPLHF
>many|.|TRBV4-2|TRBJ2-5
TGTGCCAGCAGCCAAGATTTCCTCAGCCAAGAGACCCAGTACTTC
CASSQDFLSQETQYF
>.|.|TRBV6-5|TRBJ1-2
TGTGCCAGCAGTTCCGCGGGCGGGACTTTTTTCCTTTACACCTTC
CASSSAGGTFFLYTF
>.|.|TRBV5-1|TRBJ1-4
TGCGCCAGCAGCTTGGCCCTGAGTGGCAATGAAAAACTGTTTTTT
CASSLALSGNEKLFF
>few|.|TRBV7-9|TRBJ1-5
TGTGCCACCTCCCGGGGGTCGGGGCCCCAGCATTTT
CATSRGSGPQHF